The clone carrying this T cell receptor beta chain occurred once. The Seattle patients, enrolled during active infection, were followed longitudinally. The CDR3 has 15 amino acids. Trimming stripped 9 bases from V and 3 bases from J, with 21 bases between. Germline loops: CDR1 LNHDA, CDR2 SQIVND (reference sequence). The data stem from a study of blood T cell repertoires in COVID-19. The overall study: Donors in the United States, Italy and Spain gave samples during acute or convalescent COVID-19.

This table comes from immunoSEQ multiplex PCR, and its TCRdb copy is limited to in-frame clones, with some not included. The top ten clones hold approximately 7.5% of a sample with some 240,000 clones, 75% to 85% of them seen once. Sequences were obtained from peripheral blood. The source of this sequence is a woman of 80 years or more with COVID-19, enrolled during active disease. This chain connects TRBV19 to TRBJ2-7; possible D gene TRBD2, 7 bases. The CDR3 nucleotides read TGTGCCAGCCGACCCTCAGCGGGACAAATCTACGAGCAGTACTTC. Residues: CASRPSAGQIYEQYF.